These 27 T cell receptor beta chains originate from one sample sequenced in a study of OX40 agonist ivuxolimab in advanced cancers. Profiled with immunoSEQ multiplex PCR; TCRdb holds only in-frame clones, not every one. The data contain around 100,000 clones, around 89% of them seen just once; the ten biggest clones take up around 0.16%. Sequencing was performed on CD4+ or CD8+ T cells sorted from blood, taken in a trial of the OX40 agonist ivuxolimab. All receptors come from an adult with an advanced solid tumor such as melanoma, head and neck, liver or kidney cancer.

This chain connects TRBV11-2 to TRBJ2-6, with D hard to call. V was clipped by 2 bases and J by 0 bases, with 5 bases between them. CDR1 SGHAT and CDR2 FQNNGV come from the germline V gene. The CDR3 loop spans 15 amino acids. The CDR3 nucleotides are TGTGCCAGCAGCTTAAGGAGCTCTGGGGCCAACGTCCTGACTTTC. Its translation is CASSLRSSGANVLTF.

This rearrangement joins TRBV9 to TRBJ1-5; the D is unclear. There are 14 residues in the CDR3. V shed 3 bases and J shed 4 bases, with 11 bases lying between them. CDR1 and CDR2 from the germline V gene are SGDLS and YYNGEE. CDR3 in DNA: TGTGCCAGCAGCGCCGGGGATTTTAATCAGCCCCAGCATTTT. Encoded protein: CASSAGDFNQPQHF.

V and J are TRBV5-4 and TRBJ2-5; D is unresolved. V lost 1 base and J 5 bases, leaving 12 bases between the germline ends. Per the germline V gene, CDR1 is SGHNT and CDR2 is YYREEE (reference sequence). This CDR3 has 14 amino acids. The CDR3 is CASSLPQERETQYF. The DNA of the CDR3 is TGTGCCAGCAGCTTGCCCCAAGAACGCGAGACCCAGTACTTC.

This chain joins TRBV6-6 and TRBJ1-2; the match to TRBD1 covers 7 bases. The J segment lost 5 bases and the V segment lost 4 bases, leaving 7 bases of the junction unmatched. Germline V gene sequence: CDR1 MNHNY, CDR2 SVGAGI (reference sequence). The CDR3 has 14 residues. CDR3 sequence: CASSSPQGVYGYTF. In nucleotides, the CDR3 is TGTGCCAGCAGTTCGCCTCAGGGGGTTTATGGCTACACCTTC.

In DNA form, the CDR3 reads TGTGCCAGCAGCTACGACAAGTCGGGCAACACTGAAGCTTTCTTT. It specifies CASSYDKSGNTEAFF. The V and J genes are TRBV2 and TRBJ1-1; the D is unclear. CDR1 and CDR2 from the germline V gene are SNHLY and FYNNEI. The germline V and J ends were trimmed by 6 bases and 2 bases, with 16 bases remaining between them. This CDR3 contains 15 residues. Full variable domain (outside the CDR3, taken from reference TRBV2 and TRBJ1-1): EPEVTQTPSHQVTQMGQEVILRCVPISNHLYFYWYRQILGQKVEFLVSFYNNEISEKSEIFDDQFSVERPDGSNFTLKIRSTKLEDSAMYFCASSYDKSGNTEAFFGQGTRLTVV.

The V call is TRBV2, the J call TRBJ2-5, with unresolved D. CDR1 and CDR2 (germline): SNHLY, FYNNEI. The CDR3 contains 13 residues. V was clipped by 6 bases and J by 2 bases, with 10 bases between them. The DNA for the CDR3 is TGTGCCAGCAGGTACACCACTCAAGAGACCCAGTACTTC. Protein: CASRYTTQETQYF.

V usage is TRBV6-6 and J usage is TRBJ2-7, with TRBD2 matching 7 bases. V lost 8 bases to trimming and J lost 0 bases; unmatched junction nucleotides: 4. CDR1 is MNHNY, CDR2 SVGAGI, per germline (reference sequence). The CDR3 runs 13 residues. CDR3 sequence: CASLGRASYEQYF. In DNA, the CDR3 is TGTGCCAGCCTTGGGAGGGCCTCCTACGAGCAGTACTTC.

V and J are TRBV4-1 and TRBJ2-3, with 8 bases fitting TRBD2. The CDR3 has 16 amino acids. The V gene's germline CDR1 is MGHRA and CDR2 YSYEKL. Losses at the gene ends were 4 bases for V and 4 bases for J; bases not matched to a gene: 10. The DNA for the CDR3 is TGCGCCAGCAGCCTACGAAGCGGGAGCCCCGCAGATACGCAGTATTTT. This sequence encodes CASSLRSGSPADTQYF.

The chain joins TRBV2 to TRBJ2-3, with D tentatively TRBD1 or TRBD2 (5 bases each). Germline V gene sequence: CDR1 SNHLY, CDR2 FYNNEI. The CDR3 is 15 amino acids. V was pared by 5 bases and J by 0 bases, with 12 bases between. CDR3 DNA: TGTGCCAGCAGTCGGATGGGACCCAGCACAGATACGCAGTATTTT. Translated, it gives CASSRMGPSTDTQYF.

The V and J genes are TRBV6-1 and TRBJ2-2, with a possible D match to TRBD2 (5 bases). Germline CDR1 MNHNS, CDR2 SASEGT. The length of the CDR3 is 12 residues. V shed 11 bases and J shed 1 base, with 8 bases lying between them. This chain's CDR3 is CAVGENTGELFF. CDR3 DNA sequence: TGTGCCGTGGGAGAGAACACCGGGGAGCTGTTTTTT.

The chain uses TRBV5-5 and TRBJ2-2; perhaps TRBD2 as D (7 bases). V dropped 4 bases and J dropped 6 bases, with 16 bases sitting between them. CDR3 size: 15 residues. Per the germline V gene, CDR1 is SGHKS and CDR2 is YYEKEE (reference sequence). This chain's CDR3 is CASSAGARVAGELFF. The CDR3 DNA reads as TGTGCCAGCAGCGCGGGGGCCAGGGTCGCCGGGGAGCTGTTTTTT.

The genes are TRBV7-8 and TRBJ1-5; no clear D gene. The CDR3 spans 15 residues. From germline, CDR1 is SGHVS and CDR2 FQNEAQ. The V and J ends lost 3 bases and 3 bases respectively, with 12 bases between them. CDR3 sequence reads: CASSFSRSLNQPQHF. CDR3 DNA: TGTGCCAGCAGCTTTTCCAGGAGCCTCAATCAGCCCCAGCATTTT. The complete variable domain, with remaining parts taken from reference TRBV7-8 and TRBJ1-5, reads GAGVSQSPRYKVAKRGQDVALRCDPISGHVSLFWYQQALGQGPEFLTYFQNEAQLDKSGLPSDRFFAERPEGSVSTLKIQRTQQEDSAVYLCASSFSRSLNQPQHFGDGTRLSIL.

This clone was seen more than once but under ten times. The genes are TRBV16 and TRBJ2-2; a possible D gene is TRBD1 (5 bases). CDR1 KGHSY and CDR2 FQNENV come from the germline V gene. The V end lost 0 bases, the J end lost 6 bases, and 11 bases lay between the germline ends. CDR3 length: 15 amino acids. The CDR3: CASSQSGADAGELFF. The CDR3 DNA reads TGTGCCAGCAGCCAATCTGGGGCTGACGCCGGGGAGCTGTTTTTT. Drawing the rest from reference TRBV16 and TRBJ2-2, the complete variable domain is GEEVAQTPKHLVRGEGQKAKLYCAPIKGHSYVFWYQQVLKNEFKFLISFQNENVFDETGMPKERFSAKCLPNSPCSLEIQATKLEDSAVYFCASSQSGADAGELFFGEGSRLTVL.

The CDR3 protein is CASSFRQVEAFF. DNA of the CDR3: TGTGCCAGCAGCTTCCGACAGGTGGAAGCTTTCTTT. The J gene is TRBJ1-1, the V gene TRBV11-2; D is perhaps TRBD1 (6 bases). Germline lookup yields CDR1 SGHAT and CDR2 FQNNGV. The length of the CDR3 is 12 residues. V lost 3 bases, J lost 8 bases, and 10 bases lay in between.

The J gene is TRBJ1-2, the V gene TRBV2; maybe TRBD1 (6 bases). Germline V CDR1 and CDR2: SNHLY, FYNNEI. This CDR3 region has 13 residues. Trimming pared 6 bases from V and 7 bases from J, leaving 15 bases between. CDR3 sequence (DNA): TGTGCCAGCAGGGCAACAGGGAGGGGTGGCTACACCTTC. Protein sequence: CASRATGRGGYTF.

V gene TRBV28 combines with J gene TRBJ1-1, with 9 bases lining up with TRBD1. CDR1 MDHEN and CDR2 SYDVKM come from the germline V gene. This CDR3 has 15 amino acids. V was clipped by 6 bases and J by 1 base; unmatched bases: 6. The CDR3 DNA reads TGTGCCAGCAGGGATCGACAGGGGGGGAACACTGAAGCTTTCTTT. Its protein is CASRDRQGGNTEAFF.

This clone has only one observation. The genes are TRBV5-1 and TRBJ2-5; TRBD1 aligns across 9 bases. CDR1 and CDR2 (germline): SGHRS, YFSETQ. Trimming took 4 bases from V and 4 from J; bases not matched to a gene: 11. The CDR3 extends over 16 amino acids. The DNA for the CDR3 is TGCGCCAGCAGCGTGACGGGACAGGGATCATCAGAGACCCAGTACTTC. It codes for CASSVTGQGSSETQYF.

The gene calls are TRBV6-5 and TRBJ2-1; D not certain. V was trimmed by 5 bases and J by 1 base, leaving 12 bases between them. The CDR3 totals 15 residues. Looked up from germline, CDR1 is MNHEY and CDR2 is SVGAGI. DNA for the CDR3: TGTGCCAGCAGTCCGACACTGGGATCCTACAATGAGCAGTTCTTC. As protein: CASSPTLGSYNEQFF.

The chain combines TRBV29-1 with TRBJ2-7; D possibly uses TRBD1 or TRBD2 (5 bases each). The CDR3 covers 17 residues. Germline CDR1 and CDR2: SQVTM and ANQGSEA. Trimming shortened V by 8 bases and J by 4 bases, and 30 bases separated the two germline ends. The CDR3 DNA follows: TGCAGCTACAGTGGGGGAATCGGTCCCTCCTCCAAATACGAGCAGTACTTC. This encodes CSYSGGIGPSSKYEQYF.

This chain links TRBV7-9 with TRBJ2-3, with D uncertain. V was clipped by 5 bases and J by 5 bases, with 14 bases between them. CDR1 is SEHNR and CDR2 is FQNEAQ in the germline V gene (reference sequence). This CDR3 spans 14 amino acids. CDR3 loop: CASSPLGFGDTQYF. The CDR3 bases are TGTGCCAGCAGCCCACTGGGTTTTGGAGATACGCAGTATTTT.

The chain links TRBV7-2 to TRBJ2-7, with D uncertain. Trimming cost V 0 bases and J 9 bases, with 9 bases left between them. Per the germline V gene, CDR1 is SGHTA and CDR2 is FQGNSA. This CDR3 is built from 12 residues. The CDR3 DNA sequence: TGTGCCAGCAGCTTAGCGGGGTGGGGGCAGTACTTC. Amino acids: CASSLAGWGQYF.

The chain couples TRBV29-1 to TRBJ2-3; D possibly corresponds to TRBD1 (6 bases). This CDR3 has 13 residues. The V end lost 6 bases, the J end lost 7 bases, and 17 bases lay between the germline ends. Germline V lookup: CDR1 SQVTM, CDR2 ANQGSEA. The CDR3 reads CSVIPTGKHTQYF. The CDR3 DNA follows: TGCAGCGTCATACCCACAGGGAAGCATACGCAGTATTTT.

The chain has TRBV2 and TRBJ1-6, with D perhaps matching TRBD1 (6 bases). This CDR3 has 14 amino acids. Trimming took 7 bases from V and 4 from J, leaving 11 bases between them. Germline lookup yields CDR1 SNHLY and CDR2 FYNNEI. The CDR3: CASKGGPYNSPLHF. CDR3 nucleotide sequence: TGTGCCAGCAAAGGGGGGCCTTATAATTCACCCCTCCACTTT.

The CDR3 bases are TGTGCCAGCCCACAGGGGGCGAGCTCCTACAATGAGCAGTTCTTC. Protein product: CASPQGASSYNEQFF. The chain couples TRBV18 to TRBJ2-1; 9 bases fit TRBD1. With V trimmed by 8 bases and J by 0 bases, 5 bases remained unmatched. The CDR3 is 15 amino acids. Germline CDR1 is KGHSH and CDR2 is LQKENI.

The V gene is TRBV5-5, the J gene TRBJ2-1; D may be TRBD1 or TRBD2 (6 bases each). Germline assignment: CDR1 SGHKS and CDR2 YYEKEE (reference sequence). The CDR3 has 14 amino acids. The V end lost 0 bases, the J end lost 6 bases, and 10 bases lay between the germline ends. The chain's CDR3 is CASSLEGGINEQFF. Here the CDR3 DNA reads TGTGCCAGCAGCTTGGAGGGGGGCATCAATGAGCAGTTCTTC.

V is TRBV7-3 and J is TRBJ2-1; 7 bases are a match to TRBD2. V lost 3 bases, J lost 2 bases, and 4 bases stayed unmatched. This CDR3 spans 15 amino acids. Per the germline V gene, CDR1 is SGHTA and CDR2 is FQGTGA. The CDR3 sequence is CASSFDAGAYNEQFF. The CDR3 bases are TGTGCCAGCAGCTTTGATGCGGGAGCCTACAATGAGCAGTTCTTC. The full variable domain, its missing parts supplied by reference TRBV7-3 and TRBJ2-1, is GAGVSQTPSNKVTEKGKYVELRCDPISGHTALYWYRQSLGQGPEFLIYFQGTGAADDSGLPNDRFFAVRPEGSVSTLKIQRTERGDSAVYLCASSFDAGAYNEQFFGPGTRLTVL.

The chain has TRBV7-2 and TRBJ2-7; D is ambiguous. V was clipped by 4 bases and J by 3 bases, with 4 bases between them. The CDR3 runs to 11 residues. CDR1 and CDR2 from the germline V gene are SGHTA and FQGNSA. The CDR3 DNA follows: TGTGCCAGCAGCTCTGACTACGAGCAGTACTTC. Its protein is CASSSDYEQYF.